Listed here is a single T cell receptor (beta chain). Its antigen remains unknown. Germline trimming cut 4 bases from V and 2 bases from J; bases unmatched to any gene: 2. Germline values: CDR1 SGHRS, CDR2 YFSETQ. There are 13 residues in the CDR3. The PCR used 60 Vbeta and 13 Jbeta primers. TCRdb's table, derived via immunoSEQ multiplex PCR, lists solely in-frame clones and lacks some. This table holds over 200,000 clones, under 80% found once. This sample is part of a study of cytomegalovirus exposure and HLA in healthy donors. Whole-study findings and limits: A later analysis, which compared TCR beta chains of equal frequency, found the HLA-associated ones more clonally expanded. In a later analysis, an Asian-associated ancestry cluster reportedly showed fewer N-insertions than the approximately 670-donor mean.

The chain has TRBV5-1 and TRBJ1-2, with TRBD1 identical over 7 bases. The sample was PBMCs. The TCR sequence derives from a woman aged 25 to 39 in good health and CMV-seronegative. CDR3 DNA sequence: TGCGCCAGCAGCCAGGGACAGAACTATGGCTACACCTTC. Translated, it gives CASSQGQNYGYTF. Full variable domain (outside the CDR3, taken from reference TRBV5-1 and TRBJ1-2): KAGVTQTPRYLIKTRGQQVTLSCSPISGHRSVSWYQQTPGQGLQFLFEYFSETQRNKGNFPGRFSGRQFSNSRSEMNVSTLELGDSALYLCASSQGQNYGYTFGSGTRLTVV.